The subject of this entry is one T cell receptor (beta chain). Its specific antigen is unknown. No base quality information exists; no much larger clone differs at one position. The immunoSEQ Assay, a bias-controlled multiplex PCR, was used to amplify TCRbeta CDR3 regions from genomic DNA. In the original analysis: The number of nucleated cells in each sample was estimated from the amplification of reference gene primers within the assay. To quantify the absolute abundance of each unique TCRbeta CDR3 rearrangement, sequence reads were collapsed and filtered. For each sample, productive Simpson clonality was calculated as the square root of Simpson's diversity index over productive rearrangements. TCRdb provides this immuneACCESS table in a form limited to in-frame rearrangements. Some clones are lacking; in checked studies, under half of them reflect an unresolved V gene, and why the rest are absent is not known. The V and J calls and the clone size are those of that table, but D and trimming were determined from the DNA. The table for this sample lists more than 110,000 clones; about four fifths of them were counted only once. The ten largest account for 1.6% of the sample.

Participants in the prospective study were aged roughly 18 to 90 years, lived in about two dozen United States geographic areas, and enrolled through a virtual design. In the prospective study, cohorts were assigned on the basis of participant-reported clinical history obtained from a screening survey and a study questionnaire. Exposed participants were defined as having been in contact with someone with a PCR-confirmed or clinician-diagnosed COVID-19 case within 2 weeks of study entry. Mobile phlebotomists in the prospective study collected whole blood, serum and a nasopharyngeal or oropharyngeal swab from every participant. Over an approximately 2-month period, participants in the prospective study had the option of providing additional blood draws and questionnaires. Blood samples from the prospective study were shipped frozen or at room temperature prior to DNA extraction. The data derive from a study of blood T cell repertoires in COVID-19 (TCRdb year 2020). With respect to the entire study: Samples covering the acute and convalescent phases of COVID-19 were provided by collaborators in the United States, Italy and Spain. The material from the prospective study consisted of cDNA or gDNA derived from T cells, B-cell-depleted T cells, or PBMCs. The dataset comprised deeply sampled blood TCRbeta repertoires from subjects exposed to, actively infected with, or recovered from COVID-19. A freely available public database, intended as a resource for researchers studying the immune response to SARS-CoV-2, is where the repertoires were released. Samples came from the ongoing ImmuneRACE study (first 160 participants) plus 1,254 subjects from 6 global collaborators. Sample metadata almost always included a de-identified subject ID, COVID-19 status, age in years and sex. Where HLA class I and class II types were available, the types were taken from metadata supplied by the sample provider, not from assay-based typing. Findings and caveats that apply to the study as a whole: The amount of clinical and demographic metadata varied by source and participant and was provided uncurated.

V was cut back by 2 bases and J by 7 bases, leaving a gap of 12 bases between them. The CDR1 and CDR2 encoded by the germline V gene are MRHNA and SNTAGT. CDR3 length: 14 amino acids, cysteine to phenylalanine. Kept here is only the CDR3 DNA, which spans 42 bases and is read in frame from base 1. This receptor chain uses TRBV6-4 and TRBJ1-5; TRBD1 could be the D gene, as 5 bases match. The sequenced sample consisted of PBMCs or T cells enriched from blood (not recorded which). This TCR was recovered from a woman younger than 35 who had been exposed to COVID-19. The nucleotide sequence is TGTGCCAGCAGTGACACGTTGGGGCGGCAGCCCCAGCATTTT. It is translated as CASSDTLGRQPQHF.